This T cell receptor beta chain was documented in a study of quantifying T cell responses using KT2 cells. On the study more broadly: RNA was reverse transcribed with TCR alpha and beta constant-region primers.

This clonotype was detected a few times. The cDNA 3' end received a ligated oligonucleotide with a UMI. First-round PCR used about 4 cycles and beta primers RC1.1 and RC1.2 covering TRBC1 and TRBC2. Starting with the second PCR, alpha and beta TCR chains went through separate processing. MiXCR, applied by TCRdb to the UMI-ligation and nested PCR reads, yields one record per CDR3 protein. The table records under 35,000 distinct CDR3 sequences, more than 7% of them present only once. Trimming shortened V by 0 bases and J by 0 bases, and 9 bases separated the two germline ends. The CDR3 consists of 16 residues. Germline values: CDR1 LGHNT, CDR2 FRNRAP. KT2, a clone with a known TCR, was spiked into unfractionated PBMC.

This rearrangement joins TRBV12-5 to TRBJ2-1; D is ambiguous. Sequenced material: PBMCs spiked with cells of the T cell clone KT2. The sequence came from a human donor. CDR3 sequence: CASGLVLGTSYNEQFF. As DNA, the CDR3 is TGTGCTAGTGGTTTGGTACTTGGAACCTCCTACAATGAGCAGTTCTTC.